This T cell receptor beta chain was sequenced for a study of cytomegalovirus exposure and HLA in healthy donors. Germline assignment: CDR1 SQVTM and CDR2 ANQGSEA. After removal of 4 bases from V and 0 bases from J, the junction contained 8 bases not matched to a gene. The CDR3 has 15 residues. The PCR made use of 60 Vbeta and 13 Jbeta primers. Source study methods: Per a later analysis, the number of unique TCR beta chains was some 82 million, of which around 9.9 million were shared. Assay used: immunoSEQ multiplex PCR; TCRdb lists only in-frame clones, some missing. V and J calls and clone size are copied from that table; D and trimming were computed from the DNA. Here the sample spans roughly 150,000 clones, about 75% being singletons. This clone was seen a few times. Its antigen remains unidentified. Study findings and constraints: Reports indicated that the classifier achieved high specificity and sensitivity in diagnosing cytomegalovirus status. In a later analysis, a missense DCLRE1C variant was linked to TCR beta V- and J-gene trimming.

Sequenced sample: PBMCs. The chain employs TRBV29-1 and TRBJ1-1; 7 bases line up with TRBD1. The sequence came from a man aged 18 to 29 in good health and CMV-seropositive. DNA of the CDR3: TGCAGCGTTGTACGACAGGGTCCCATGAACACTGAAGCTTTCTTT. This encodes CSVVRQGPMNTEAFF.